Listed below are T cell receptor beta chains from one sample, sequenced in a study of shared clonotypes between healthy human individuals. Only in-frame clones appear in the TCRdb table, and some are missing; sequencing was by immunoSEQ multiplex PCR. The data show about 1.5 million clones, around 98% seen once. The specimen sequenced was naive CD4+ T cells sorted from blood. These receptors were taken from a man aged 30 to 45 in good health. CDR3s include the opening cysteine and the closing phenylalanine or tryptophan. Fields, in order: clone size, D gene, V gene, J gene, CDR3 protein, CDR3 DNA. D genes are given only for firm matches. Rows give clone size only sometimes, using once, few, many, or a class for an expanded clone.

>.|TRBD2|TRBV27|TRBJ2-7
CASSLSWGGDLEQYF
TGTGCCAGCAGTTTATCGTGGGGAGGGGATCTCGAGCAGTACTTC
>.|.|TRBV7-6|TRBJ1-1
CASSFPGGRAFF
TGTGCCAGCAGCTTCCCCGGGGGGAGAGCTTTCTTT
>.|.|TRBV27|TRBJ1-5
CASSLRRGLEPQHF
TGTGCCAGCAGTTTACGGCGGGGTTTGGAGCCCCAGCATTTT
>.|TRBD2|TRBV5-1|TRBJ2-7
CASRPSGGPAEQYF
TGCGCCAGCAGACCTAGCGGGGGGCCTGCGGAGCAGTACTTC
>.|TRBD2|TRBV29-1|TRBJ2-2
CSVDLPPGGTGELFF
TGCAGCGTTGATCTCCCCCCGGGAGGGACCGGGGAGCTGTTTTTT
>.|TRBD2|TRBV13|TRBJ2-7
CASSLAAWGSGSVEQYF
TGTGCCAGCAGCTTAGCCGCCTGGGGTAGCGGGAGTGTTGAGCAGTACTTC
>once|.|TRBV28|TRBJ1-5
CASKTLLSNQPQHF
TGTGCCAGCAAAACCCTTCTTAGCAATCAGCCCCAGCATTTT
>.|TRBD2|TRBV30|TRBJ2-6
CAWVGGSRSSGANVLTF
TGTGCCTGGGTCGGGGGGTCCCGATCCTCTGGGGCCAACGTCCTGACTTTC
>.|.|TRBV21-1|TRBJ2-7
CARRETGRLAETSYEQYF
TGTGCCAGGAGGGAGACAGGGCGACTAGCGGAGACCTCCTACGAGCAGTACTTC
>.|.|TRBV5-1|TRBJ2-7
CASSQGSRALSYEQYF
TGCGCCAGCAGCCAAGGGAGCAGGGCCCTTTCCTACGAGCAGTACTTC
>.|.|TRBV7-2|TRBJ2-7
CASSRDRYEQYF
TGTGCCAGCAGCCGGGACCGCTACGAGCAGTACTTC
>once|.|TRBV5-8|TRBJ2-7
CASRAGFYEQYF
TGTGCCAGCAGGGCGGGCTTCTACGAGCAGTACTTC
>.|.|TRBV2|TRBJ2-7
CASRATDLLGYEQYF
TGTGCCAGCAGAGCGACAGACCTATTGGGCTACGAGCAGTACTTC
>.|.|TRBV7-9|TRBJ1-1
CASSLVGVGDQAFF
TGTGCCAGCAGCTTAGTTGGGGTCGGGGACCAAGCTTTCTTT
>.|.|TRBV6-1|TRBJ2-7
CASSEVSRGLYEQYF
TGTGCCAGCAGTGAAGTCTCACGGGGACTCTACGAGCAGTACTTC
>.|TRBD1|TRBV5-1|TRBJ1-5
CASSWGDRDGQPQHF
TGCGCCAGCAGCTGGGGGGACAGGGACGGTCAGCCCCAGCATTTT
>.|TRBD2|TRBV5-4|TRBJ2-3
CASSSSSGRLDTQYF
TGTGCCAGCAGCTCCTCTAGCGGGAGGTTAGATACGCAGTATTTT
>.|.|TRBV5-1|TRBJ2-7
CASSAGPGGLNEQYF
TGCGCCAGCAGCGCCGGCCCGGGGGGCTTGAACGAGCAGTACTTC
>.|.|TRBV18|TRBJ1-5
CASSPYRDRGNQPQHF
TGTGCCAGCTCACCTTACAGGGATCGTGGCAATCAGCCCCAGCATTTT
>.|.|TRBV5-1|TRBJ2-7
CASSFERGEPGEQYF
TGCGCCAGCAGCTTCGAGAGAGGGGAGCCCGGCGAGCAGTACTTC
>.|TRBD1|TRBV18|TRBJ1-2
CASSPTGGNLYGYTF
TGTGCCAGCTCACCCACAGGGGGAAACCTCTATGGCTACACCTTC
>.|.|TRBV19|TRBJ2-7
CATSKPTGISYEQYF
TGTGCCACAAGTAAGCCCACAGGGATTTCCTACGAGCAGTACTTC
>.|TRBD2|TRBV18|TRBJ2-7
CASSLAGSYEQYF
TGTGCCAGCTCACTAGCGGGAAGCTACGAGCAGTACTTC
>.|.|TRBV9|TRBJ2-3
CASSVDKETDTQYF
TGTGCCAGCAGCGTAGATAAAGAGACAGATACGCAGTATTTT
>.|.|TRBV6-5|TRBJ1-1
CASSYWEDTEAFF
TGTGCCAGCAGTTACTGGGAGGACACTGAAGCTTTCTTT
>.|.|TRBV6-6|TRBJ1-2
CASSYSASVESHGYTF
TGTGCCAGCAGTTACTCGGCATCCGTTGAATCCCATGGCTACACCTTC